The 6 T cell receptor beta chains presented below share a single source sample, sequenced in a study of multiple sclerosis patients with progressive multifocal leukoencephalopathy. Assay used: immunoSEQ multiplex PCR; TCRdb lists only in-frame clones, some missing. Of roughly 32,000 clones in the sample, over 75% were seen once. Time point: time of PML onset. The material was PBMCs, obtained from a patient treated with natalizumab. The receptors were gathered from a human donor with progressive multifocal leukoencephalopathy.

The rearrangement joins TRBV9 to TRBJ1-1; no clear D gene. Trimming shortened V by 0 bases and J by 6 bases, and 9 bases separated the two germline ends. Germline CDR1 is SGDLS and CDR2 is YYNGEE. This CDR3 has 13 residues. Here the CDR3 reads CASSVGGGPEAFF. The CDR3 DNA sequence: TGTGCCAGCAGCGTAGGGGGAGGGCCTGAAGCTTTCTTT.

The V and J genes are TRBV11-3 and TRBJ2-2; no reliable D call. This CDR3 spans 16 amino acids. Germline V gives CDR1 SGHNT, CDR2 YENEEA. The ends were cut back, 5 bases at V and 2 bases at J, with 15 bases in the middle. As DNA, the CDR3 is TGTGCCAGCAGCCCCCAAGGGCGGTACAACACCGGGGAGCTGTTTTTT. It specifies CASSPQGRYNTGELFF.

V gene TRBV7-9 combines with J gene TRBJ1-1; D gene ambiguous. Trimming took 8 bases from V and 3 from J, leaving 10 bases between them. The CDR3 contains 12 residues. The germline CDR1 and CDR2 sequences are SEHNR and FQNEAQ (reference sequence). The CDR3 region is CASEGSDTEAFF. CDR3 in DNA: TGTGCCAGCGAAGGGTCGGACACTGAAGCTTTCTTT.

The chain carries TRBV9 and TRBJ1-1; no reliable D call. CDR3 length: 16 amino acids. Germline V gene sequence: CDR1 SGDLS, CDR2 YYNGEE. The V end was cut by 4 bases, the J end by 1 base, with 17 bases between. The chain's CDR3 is CASSFKDGSRNTEAFF. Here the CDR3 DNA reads TGTGCCAGCAGCTTTAAGGACGGCAGCCGGAACACTGAAGCTTTCTTT.

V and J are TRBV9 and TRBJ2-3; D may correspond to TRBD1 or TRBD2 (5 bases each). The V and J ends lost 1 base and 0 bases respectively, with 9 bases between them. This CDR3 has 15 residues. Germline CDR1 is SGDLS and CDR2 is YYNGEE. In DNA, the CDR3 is TGTGCCAGCAGCGTAAGGGGAGATAGCACAGATACGCAGTATTTT. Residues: CASSVRGDSTDTQYF.

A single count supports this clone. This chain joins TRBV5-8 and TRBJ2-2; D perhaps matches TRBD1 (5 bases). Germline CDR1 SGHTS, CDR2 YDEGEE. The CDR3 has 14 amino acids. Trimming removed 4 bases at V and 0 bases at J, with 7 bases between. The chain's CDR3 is CASSRGANTGELFF. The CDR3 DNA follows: TGTGCCAGCAGCAGGGGCGCGAACACCGGGGAGCTGTTTTTT.